These 18 T cell receptor beta chains were all obtained from the same sample, sequenced in a study of blood T cell repertoires in COVID-19. Clones were read by immunoSEQ multiplex PCR, and TCRdb kept only the in-frame ones, dropping some. The sample has approximately 290,000 clones, roughly nine tenths seen once. Sequenced input: peripheral blood. The origin of the receptors is a man younger than 30 with active or convalescent COVID-19.

This clone was counted ten times or more. This chain connects TRBV7-6 to TRBJ2-7, with 8 bases lining up with TRBD1. The CDR3 length is 17 residues. V trimming: 1 base; J trimming: 6 bases; junction bases outside the gene matches: 14. The germline V gene has CDR1 SGHVS and CDR2 FNYEAQ. For the CDR3, the DNA is TGTGCCAGCAGCTTAGGGGGTAGTGCGGACAGGGACTTCGAGCAGTACTTC. As protein: CASSLGGSADRDFEQYF.

V is TRBV5-1 and J is TRBJ2-7; 11 nucleotides agree with TRBD2. The CDR3 spans 14 residues. From germline, CDR1 is SGHRS and CDR2 YFSETQ. The trim removed 6 bases at V and 4 bases at J, leaving 6 bases unmatched. In DNA, the CDR3 is TGCGCCAGCACCGGGACTAGCGGTGGGTACGAGCAGTACTTC. Translation gives CASTGTSGGYEQYF.

This clone was recorded once. V and J are TRBV7-6 and TRBJ2-2, with 11 bases fitting TRBD2. Germline assignment: CDR1 SGHVS and CDR2 FNYEAQ. V lost 5 bases, J lost 6 bases, and 5 bases stayed unmatched. The CDR3 covers 15 residues. CDR3: CASSRSGRAPGELFF. CDR3 bases: TGTGCCAGCAGCCGTAGCGGGAGGGCCCCCGGGGAGCTGTTTTTT.

The chain couples TRBV5-6 to TRBJ2-7; TRBD1 might be the D (5 bases). This CDR3 is built from 13 residues. CDR1 is SGHDT and CDR2 is YYEEEE in the germline V gene. V lost 2 bases, J lost 5 bases, and 11 bases lay in between. CDR3 nucleotides: TGTGCCAGCAGCTTACGGGTGGGGCACGAGCAGTACTTC. As protein: CASSLRVGHEQYF. Combining the CDR3 with reference TRBV5-6 and TRBJ2-7 gives the whole variable domain DAGVTQSPTHLIKTRGQQVTLRCSPKSGHDTVSWYQQALGQGPQFIFQYYEEEERQRGNFPDRFSGHQFPNYSSELNVNALLLGDSALYLCASSLRVGHEQYFGPGTRLTVT.

This chain links TRBV6-5 with TRBJ2-7, with 8 positions matching TRBD2. The length of the CDR3 is 13 residues. V shed 0 bases, J shed 13 bases, and the junction held 8 bases outside the gene matches. Germline lookup yields CDR1 MNHEY and CDR2 SVGAGI. CDR3: CASSYSMGTRPYF. In DNA, the CDR3 is TGTGCCAGCAGTTACTCGATGGGGACTAGACCTTACTTC.

This chain joins TRBV7-9 and TRBJ2-5, with 11 bases identical to TRBD2. This CDR3 is built from 17 residues. Trimming took 3 bases from V and 4 from J; bases not matched to a gene: 10. The germline CDR1 and CDR2 sequences are SEHNR and FQNEAQ (reference sequence). The CDR3 loop reads CASSLGLAEPGPETQYF. The DNA for the CDR3 is TGTGCCAGCAGCTTGGGACTAGCGGAGCCGGGACCAGAGACCCAGTACTTC.

The rearrangement links TRBV7-2 to TRBJ2-1; 8 bases line up with TRBD2. V shed 5 bases, J shed 9 bases, and the junction held 9 bases outside the gene matches. The germline V gene has CDR1 SGHTA and CDR2 FQGNSA. This CDR3 is built from 14 residues. The CDR3 sequence: CASSPGLALTEQFF. CDR3 coding DNA: TGTGCCAGCAGCCCTGGACTAGCTCTCACTGAGCAGTTCTTC.

V and J are TRBV27 and TRBJ1-1; 11 bases map to TRBD1. After removal of 5 bases from V and 1 base from J, the junction contained 9 bases not matched to a gene. The length of the CDR3 is 17 residues. CDR1 is MNHEY and CDR2 is SMNVEV in the germline V gene (reference sequence). CDR3 in amino acids: CASSGRTGGAANTEAFF. CDR3 DNA: TGTGCCAGCAGTGGCAGGACAGGGGGCGCGGCGAACACTGAAGCTTTCTTT.

The genes are TRBV6-5 and TRBJ2-7, with D perhaps matching TRBD1 (5 bases). Germline values: CDR1 MNHEY, CDR2 SVGAGI. This CDR3 contains 13 residues. The V end lost 10 bases, the J end lost 0 bases, and 13 bases lay between the germline ends. This chain's CDR3 is CATYLGVSYEQYF. The CDR3 DNA follows: TGTGCCACCTACTTAGGGGTCTCCTACGAGCAGTACTTC.

This clone has a count of ten or more. The chain is built from TRBV2 and TRBJ1-4, with a possible D match to TRBD1 (5 bases). V was trimmed by 8 bases and J by 10 bases, leaving 14 bases between them. Looked up from germline, CDR1 is SNHLY and CDR2 is FYNNEI. The CDR3 length is 12 residues. The CDR3 spells CASVPAGGKLFF. Written as DNA, the CDR3 is TGTGCCAGCGTGCCGGCGGGGGGAAAACTGTTTTTT.

The table lists this clone with a few counts. The chain carries TRBV10-3 and TRBJ1-2; D remains ambiguous. The CDR3 is 13 amino acids. The germline V gene encodes CDR1 ENHRY and CDR2 SYGVKD. With 4 bases removed from V and 8 bases from J, the gap between germline ends came to 14 bases. CDR3 protein: CAISVRPEEGYTF. DNA for the CDR3: TGTGCCATCAGTGTCCGGCCGGAGGAGGGCTACACCTTC.

Comment on this clone: The sample contains more than one DNA sequence encoding this CDR3. The gene calls are TRBV6-5 and TRBJ2-7, with 7 bases that match TRBD1. The V segment lost 2 bases and the J segment 4 bases; nucleotides outside the gene matches: 2. Germline loops: CDR1 MNHEY, CDR2 SVGAGI. This CDR3 is 13 amino acids long. CDR3 amino acids: CASSYRQGYEQYF. The CDR3 DNA sequence: TGTGCCAGCAGTTACCGACAGGGATACGAGCAGTACTTC.

In its sample, this clone was seen many times. V and J are TRBV24-1 and TRBJ2-1, with 9 bases that match TRBD2. CDR3 length: 16 amino acids. Germline CDR1 KGHDR, CDR2 SFDVKD. V gave up 3 bases and J gave up 5 bases; unmatched junction bases: 7. CDR3 nucleotide sequence: TGTGCCACCAGTGATGGAGCGGGGGGCGAAAACAATGAGCAGTTCTTC. Amino acid sequence: CATSDGAGGENNEQFF.

The chain employs TRBV11-2 and TRBJ2-7, with 9 bases identical to TRBD1. The CDR3 contains 15 residues. Trimming took 0 bases from V and 0 from J; bases not matched to a gene: 0. Germline CDR1 is SGHAT and CDR2 is FQNNGV. The CDR3 DNA reads TGTGCCAGCAGCTTAGAACAGGGGGCCTCCTACGAGCAGTACTTC. As protein: CASSLEQGASYEQYF.

The chain employs TRBV3-1 (or the pseudogene TRBV3-2) and TRBJ2-5, with TRBD2 identical over 12 bases. Germline V gives CDR1 LGHDT, CDR2 YNNKEL (reference sequence). The CDR3 covers 15 residues. V lost 4 bases and J lost 0; bases outside the gene matches: 0. The CDR3 is CASSRTSGNQETQYF. Written as DNA, the CDR3 is TGTGCCAGCAGCCGGACTAGCGGGAACCAAGAGACCCAGTACTTC.

This chain connects TRBV9 to TRBJ1-1; 11 nucleotides match TRBD1. The germline V gene has CDR1 SGDLS and CDR2 YYNGEE. V shed 4 bases and J 4 bases; nucleotides not matched to a gene: 6. The CDR3 totals 15 residues. CDR3 amino acids: CASSSRTGGPTEAFF. Here the CDR3 DNA reads TGTGCCAGCAGCTCCCGGACAGGGGGCCCCACTGAAGCTTTCTTT. Together with reference TRBV9 and TRBJ1-1, the CDR3 gives the full variable domain: DSGVTQTPKHLITATGQRVTLRCSPRSGDLSVYWYQQSLDQGLQFLIQYYNGEERAKGNILERFSAQQFPDLHSELNLSSLELGDSALYFCASSSRTGGPTEAFFGQGTRLTVV.

The chain has TRBV19 and TRBJ2-1, with 9 bases fitting TRBD1. The CDR3 is 16 amino acids. Trimming cost V 7 bases and J 0 bases; bases outside gene matches: 7. Germline V gene sequence: CDR1 LNHDA, CDR2 SQIVND (reference sequence). The CDR3 is CASKGQGKYSYNEQFF. CDR3 bases: TGTGCCAGTAAGGGACAGGGTAAATACTCCTACAATGAGCAGTTCTTC.

This clone was found a few times. The V gene is TRBV18, the J gene TRBJ1-2, with no clear D. Between the trimmed V and J ends, which lost 3 bases and 6 bases, there was a span of 14 bases. The CDR3 is made up of 14 amino acids. CDR1 is KGHSH, CDR2 LQKENI, per germline. CDR3 DNA sequence: TGTGCCAGCTCACCGACTCCTAGCGGGGATGGCTACACCTTC. It encodes CASSPTPSGDGYTF.